These 25 T cell receptor beta chains originate from one sample sequenced in a study of T cells after yellow fever vaccination. TCRdb recomputed calls from the 5' RACE reads with MiXCR, one row per CDR3 protein. The sample consists of around 30,000 distinct CDR3 sequences, more than 6.5% of them appearing once. Sequenced here: PBMCs, either bulk or a sorted T-cell subset (CD4+, CD8+, memory, or dextramer-sorted; not recorded which), sampled on the day of the first yellow fever vaccination. These receptors originate from a man between 18 and 35 years old who received the YFV17D yellow fever vaccine.

This clonotype was counted many times. The rearrangement uses TRBV7-2 and TRBJ1-1; D perhaps matches TRBD1 (5 bases). CDR1 is SGHTA and CDR2 is FQGNSA in the germline V gene. V shed 5 bases and J shed 4 bases, with 14 bases lying between them. The CDR3 runs 14 residues. DNA of the CDR3: TGTGCCAGCAGCCGATATGCGGGGACCACTGAAGCTTTCTTT. It encodes CASSRYAGTTEAFF.

This clonotype was seen at least ten times. The chain's CDR3 is CSSYGGGTDTQYF. In DNA form, the CDR3 reads TGCAGCTCATACGGCGGGGGAACAGATACGCAGTATTTT. The rearrangement links TRBV20-1 to TRBJ2-3, with TRBD2 matching over 7 bases. This CDR3 contains 13 residues. The germline V gene has CDR1 DFQATT and CDR2 SNEGSKA (reference sequence).

The chain links TRBV7-3 to TRBJ2-1; TRBD2 matches at 8 bases. The CDR3 spans 17 residues. Germline V lookup: CDR1 SGHTA, CDR2 FQGTGA. Trimming cost V 1 base and J 4 bases; bases outside gene matches: 9. CDR3: CASSLRPSQRGYNEQFF. CDR3 sequence (DNA): TGTGCCAGCAGCTTAAGACCTAGCCAGCGGGGGTACAATGAGCAGTTCTTC.

This clonotype was counted many times. The V call is TRBV5-1, the J call TRBJ2-7; the D gene is possibly TRBD1 (6 bases). The CDR3 totals 13 residues. V lost 2 bases and J 6 bases, leaving 12 bases between the germline ends. Germline V CDR1 and CDR2: SGHRS, YFSETQ. Here the CDR3 DNA reads TGCGCCAGCAGCTTCGTAGGGGGTGGCGAGCAGTACTTC. Translated: CASSFVGGGEQYF.

This clonotype was recorded many times. The chain recombines TRBV10-3 with TRBJ1-2; D is uncertain. Germline loops: CDR1 ENHRY, CDR2 SYGVKD. V lost 3 bases, J lost 0 bases, and 5 bases lay in between. CDR3 size: 13 residues. CDR3 loop: CAISENPNYGYTF. The CDR3 DNA reads TGTGCCATCAGTGAAAACCCTAACTATGGCTACACCTTC.

This clonotype was counted many times. CDR3 coding DNA: TGTGCCAGCAGCTTAGGGTCCGGGACAGGGGGAACTGAAGCTTTCTTT. Its translation: CASSLGSGTGGTEAFF. This rearrangement joins TRBV7-6 to TRBJ1-1, with 11 bases identical to TRBD1. Trimming at V came to 1 base and at J to 5 bases, leaving 6 bases not matched to a gene. Germline CDR1 and CDR2: SGHVS and FNYEAQ. The CDR3 has 16 amino acids.

This clonotype was counted at least ten times. The chain recombines TRBV5-1 with TRBJ2-3; 7 bases align to TRBD1. The ends lost 1 base at V and 0 bases at J; junction bases unmatched: 8. Per the germline V gene, CDR1 is SGHRS and CDR2 is YFSETQ. The CDR3 has 17 residues. The CDR3 nucleotides read TGCGCCAGCAGCTTGAGGGGACAGTCCTTCAGCACAGATACGCAGTATTTT. It specifies CASSLRGQSFSTDTQYF.

CDR3 residues: CASSRRGTLAKNIQYF. CDR3 DNA: TGTGCCAGCAGCCGGAGGGGCACCCTAGCCAAAAACATTCAGTACTTC. The chain joins TRBV7-2 to TRBJ2-4; D perhaps matches TRBD2 (6 bases). V lost 5 bases and J lost 0, with 14 bases in between. CDR1 is SGHTA and CDR2 is FQGNSA in the germline V gene. The CDR3 runs 16 residues.

This clonotype has a count of ten or more. This chain connects TRBV12-3 or TRBV12-4 to TRBJ2-7; TRBD2 might be the D (7 bases). The V gene lost 3 bases and the J gene lost 0 bases, with 12 bases spanning the gap. This CDR3 has 15 amino acids. CDR3 DNA: TGTGCCAGCAGTTTGGGGGGGGCCCTCTCCTACGAGCAGTACTTC. It codes for CASSLGGALSYEQYF.

The CDR3 loop reads CASSPYPSRDRYNEQFF. The CDR3 DNA sequence: TGTGCCAGCAGCCCATACCCCTCCCGGGACAGATACAATGAGCAGTTCTTC. V gene TRBV5-5 combines with J gene TRBJ2-1; 7 positions match TRBD1. J was trimmed by 4 bases and V by 4 bases; bases with no gene match: 14. The CDR3 is 17 residues long. Germline V gene sequence: CDR1 SGHKS, CDR2 YYEKEE (reference sequence).

This clonotype has more than one count but fewer than ten. This sequence joins TRBV7-6 and TRBJ2-7, with D perhaps matching TRBD1 (5 bases). The CDR3 length is 15 residues. Trimming pared 0 bases from V and 1 base from J, leaving 10 bases between. The germline V gene has CDR1 SGHVS and CDR2 FNYEAQ. CDR3 protein: CASSLAQQESYEQYF. The CDR3 DNA reads as TGTGCCAGCAGCTTAGCACAACAGGAGTCCTACGAGCAGTACTTC.

This clonotype was seen repeatedly, ten times or more. The chain recombines TRBV7-3 with TRBJ1-4; maybe TRBD1 (6 bases). Germline V gives CDR1 SGHTA, CDR2 FQGTGA. CDR3 length: 13 amino acids. Trimming removed 5 bases from V and 8 bases from J, with 12 bases in between. CDR3 nucleotides: TGTGCCAGCAGCAGAACAGGGACGGAAAAACTGTTTTTT. Translation gives CASSRTGTEKLFF.

This clonotype came up many times. The V call is TRBV12-3 or TRBV12-4, the J call TRBJ1-1, with a tentative D call TRBD1 (6 bases). This CDR3 spans 12 amino acids. The V and J ends lost 2 bases and 9 bases respectively, with 10 bases between them. DNA of the CDR3: TGTGCCAGCAGTTTATTGGGGGCCCAAGCTTTCTTT. Amino acid sequence: CASSLLGAQAFF.

This clonotype was seen repeatedly, ten times or more. V is TRBV7-2 and J is TRBJ2-1; 7 nucleotides line up with TRBD2. The CDR3 contains 12 residues. Per the germline V gene, CDR1 is SGHTA and CDR2 is FQGNSA. Trimming took 4 bases from V and 10 from J; bases not matched to a gene: 4. CDR3 DNA sequence: TGTGCCAGCAGCTCCGCCGGGAGGGAGCAGTTCTTC. The encoded protein is CASSSAGREQFF.

This clonotype was recorded many times. The genes are TRBV5-1 and TRBJ1-1, with 7 bases aligning to TRBD1. The CDR3 covers 14 residues. Germline loops: CDR1 SGHRS, CDR2 YFSETQ. V lost 5 bases to trimming and J lost 1 base; unmatched junction nucleotides: 5. The CDR3 here is CASSADRANTEAFF. DNA of the CDR3: TGCGCCAGCAGTGCCGACAGGGCGAACACTGAAGCTTTCTTT.

This clonotype showed up many times. CDR3 loop: CASSVGNLRGPDTQYF. The CDR3 nucleotides read TGTGCCAGCAGCGTCGGGAACTTAAGAGGCCCAGATACGCAGTATTTT. This chain joins TRBV9 and TRBJ2-3; D might be TRBD2 (5 bases). The germline V and J ends were trimmed by 2 bases and 4 bases, with 17 bases remaining between them. CDR1 and CDR2 (germline): SGDLS, YYNGEE. CDR3 length: 16 residues.

This clonotype occurred many times. V and J are TRBV5-1 and TRBJ1-4; no firm D call. V lost 2 bases to trimming and J lost 8 bases, with 16 bases between them. The CDR3 has 15 residues. CDR1 is SGHRS and CDR2 is YFSETQ in the germline V gene. CDR3 nucleotide sequence: TGCGCCAGCAGCTTAGAGGACGGGTTAGAGGAAAAACTGTTTTTT. Translating gives CASSLEDGLEEKLFF.

This clonotype was counted many times. The chain links TRBV5-1 to TRBJ2-1; the match to TRBD1 covers 7 bases. CDR3 length: 16 residues. CDR1 and CDR2 from the germline V gene are SGHRS and YFSETQ. With 4 bases clipped from V and 2 bases from J, the junction kept 9 bases outside the gene matches. In DNA, the CDR3 is TGCGCCAGCAGCCCCGGACAGGCAAGGCCCTACAATGAGCAGTTCTTC. It yields the protein CASSPGQARPYNEQFF.

This clonotype has ten or more counts. V is TRBV19 and J is TRBJ2-1; maybe TRBD1 (5 bases). Trimming cost V 2 bases and J 6 bases, with 5 bases left between them. CDR3 length equals 12 residues. Germline V gene lookup returns CDR1 LNHDA and CDR2 SQIVND (reference sequence). The CDR3 loop is CASSIQGNEQFF. The CDR3 nucleotides are TGTGCCAGTAGTATACAGGGCAATGAGCAGTTCTTC.

This clonotype was observed many times. V is TRBV12-3 or TRBV12-4 and J is TRBJ1-1; D possibly corresponds to TRBD1 (6 bases). There are 15 residues in the CDR3. Trimming removed 4 bases from V and 11 bases from J, with 23 bases in between. CDR3 residues: CASSSGTSGYTKAFF. The CDR3 DNA reads TGTGCCAGCAGTTCCGGGACATCCGGATATACTAAGGCTTTCTTT.

Ten or more counts support this clonotype. The rearrangement links TRBV2 to TRBJ1-6, with D hard to call. This CDR3 has 15 residues. Trimming removed 7 bases at V and 0 bases at J, with 10 bases between. CDR1 and CDR2 from the germline V gene are SNHLY and FYNNEI. In DNA, the CDR3 is TGTGCCAGCAATCCACCTCCCTCCTATAATTCACCCCTCCACTTT. Translation gives CASNPPPSYNSPLHF. The full variable domain, completed using reference TRBV2 and TRBJ1-6, is EPEVTQTPSHQVTQMGQEVILRCVPISNHLYFYWYRQILGQKVEFLVSFYNNEISEKSEIFDDQFSVERPDGSNFTLKIRSTKLEDSAMYFCASNPPPSYNSPLHFGNGTRLTVT.

This clonotype has a single count. A much bigger clone sits one base away, suggesting this may be a read error. J is TRBJ1-1 and V is TRBV20-1; D remains ambiguous. This CDR3 is 13 amino acids long. V lost 4 bases, J lost 5 bases, and 14 bases lay in between. Per germline, CDR1 DFQATT and CDR2 SNEGSKA (reference sequence). The CDR3 region has the DNA TGCAGTGCTACCCGCCCGGCGGTGACTGAAGCTTTCTTT. It translates to CSATRPAVTEAFF.

This clonotype appeared a single time. One base away lies a much larger clone, so this may be a sequencing read error. CDR3 sequence (DNA): TGTGCCACCAGCTTCGGACCCCCCCCGACTGGAGATACGCAGTATTTT. It specifies CATSFGPPPTGDTQYF. The chain combines TRBV3-1 with TRBJ2-3; D is uncertain. The length of the CDR3 is 16 residues. The germline gives CDR1 LGHDT, CDR2 YNNKEL (reference sequence).

This clonotype has ten or more counts. CDR3 region: CASSFRPAKTTDTQYF. The CDR3 DNA reads as TGTGCCAGCAGCTTCCGTCCGGCCAAGACCACAGATACGCAGTATTTT. The chain recombines TRBV7-2 with TRBJ2-3; D gene uncertain. The CDR3 length is 16 residues. Germline-derived CDR1 and CDR2 are SGHTA and FQGNSA. The germline V and J ends were trimmed by 3 bases and 2 bases, with 15 bases remaining between them.

This clonotype was seen more than once but under ten times. V is TRBV4-3 and J is TRBJ1-6; D is undetermined. The CDR3 sequence is 14 residues long. Germline lookup yields CDR1 LGHNA and CDR2 YSLEER. The ends were cut back, 0 bases at V and 8 bases at J, with 8 bases in the middle. This CDR3 is CASSQDWADSPLHF. DNA of the CDR3: TGCGCCAGCAGCCAAGACTGGGCGGATTCACCCCTCCACTTT.